The sequence of this T cell receptor (beta chain) was determined in a study of CD8 T cells in ankylosing spondylitis. Findings and caveats of the study: The study identified a TCR beta motif of under 10 highly homologous variants that appeared characteristic of ankylosing spondylitis blood. Within matched ankylosing spondylitis synovial fluid, disease-linked clones were reportedly significantly enriched.

The V gene lost 7 bases and the J gene lost 6 bases, with 22 bases spanning the gap. CDR1 is MNHEY, CDR2 SMNVEV, per germline (reference sequence). This CDR3 comprises 16 residues. Generation of TCR beta libraries employed quantitative 5'-RACE incorporating molecular barcodes. TCRdb re-analysed the 5' RACE reads in MiXCR, keeping a single row per CDR3 protein. In the table there are more than 250,000 distinct CDR3 sequences, approximately 10% of which are singletons. Comment on this clonotype: What it binds is not known.

The clonotype was recovered from a female donor with ankylosing spondylitis or in good health (not recorded which). The gene calls are TRBV27 and TRBJ1-5; no reliable D call. Material for sequencing was blood, either unsorted or a sorted T cell fraction (not recorded which). The CDR3 coding sequence is TGTGCCAGCAACTCTTTCCCGGGTCTCGGGATTCAGCCCCAGCATTTT. This codes for CASNSFPGLGIQPQHF.